A single sample is the source of the 29 T cell receptor beta chains below, sequenced in a study of identifying expanded T cells in peripheral blood. Libraries were prepared by immunoSEQ multiplex PCR; TCRdb keeps only in-frame clonotypes and omits some of them. This repertoire shows roughly 84,000 clones, around 90% found once; its top ten account for 7.3%. The specimen was blood. The receptors shown here come from a person aged 18 to 75 in good health.

This chain connects TRBV28 to TRBJ2-2; 7 bases map to TRBD2. This CDR3 has 15 residues. Germline V CDR1 and CDR2: MDHEN, SYDVKM. V was pared by 5 bases and J by 1 base, with 4 bases of the junction left unmatched. The CDR3 region has the DNA TGTGCCAGCAGTCCCGGGGGGAAGAACACCGGGGAGCTGTTTTTT. This translates into CASSPGGKNTGELFF.

The V call is TRBV7-2, the J call TRBJ1-3; no clear D. Trimming took off 5 bases at V and 0 bases at J, with 14 bases between the two ends. The CDR3 totals 16 residues. Looked up from germline, CDR1 is SGHTA and CDR2 is FQGNSA. Written as DNA, the CDR3 is TGTGCCAGCAGCCCTACCGGGGTAATCTCTGGAAACACCATATATTTT. Amino acids: CASSPTGVISGNTIYF.

The V gene is TRBV5-1, the J gene TRBJ1-6; 10 bases match TRBD1. This CDR3 is built from 19 residues. Per germline, CDR1 SGHRS and CDR2 YFSETQ. V shed 4 bases, J shed 5 bases, and the junction held 15 bases outside the gene matches. This CDR3 reads CASSLTGQGTLLDNSPLHF. DNA of the CDR3: TGCGCCAGCAGCCTGACGGGACAGGGGACTCTCCTGGATAATTCACCCCTCCACTTT.

The V gene is TRBV30, the J gene TRBJ1-1; weak D call: TRBD1 (5 bases). CDR3 size: 13 residues. The germline V and J ends were trimmed by 3 bases and 0 bases, with 8 bases remaining between them. Germline values: CDR1 GTSNPN, CDR2 SVGIG (reference sequence). The CDR3 nucleotides read TGTGCCTGGAGAGGGACGGTGAACACTGAAGCTTTCTTT. As protein: CAWRGTVNTEAFF.

The V gene is TRBV19, the J gene TRBJ2-2; the D gene is possibly TRBD1 (6 bases). V lost 3 bases and J 6 bases, leaving 14 bases between the germline ends. CDR1 is LNHDA and CDR2 is SQIVND in the germline V gene (reference sequence). This CDR3 region has 15 residues. CDR3 in amino acids: CASSMWQGIPGELFF. In DNA, the CDR3 is TGTGCCAGTAGTATGTGGCAGGGGATCCCCGGGGAGCTGTTTTTT.

V gene TRBV5-1 combines with J gene TRBJ1-1, with D unclear. Between the trimmed V and J ends, which lost 4 bases and 7 bases, there was a span of 17 bases. The CDR3 is 14 amino acids. Germline lookup yields CDR1 SGHRS and CDR2 YFSETQ. CDR3 DNA: TGCGCCAGCAGCCCGGAAGGACGGAGCCTTGAAGCTTTCTTT. Residues: CASSPEGRSLEAFF.

This clone showed up just once. The CDR3 loop reads CASSLRSGDTDTQYF. CDR3 nucleotides: TGTGCCAGCAGCTTACGGTCAGGGGACACAGATACGCAGTATTTT. The chain is built from TRBV7-2 and TRBJ2-3, with D tentatively TRBD1 (6 bases). The CDR3 covers 15 residues. Germline CDR1 is SGHTA and CDR2 is FQGNSA. V was shortened by 2 bases and J by 2 bases, with 11 bases between the two germline ends.

The gene calls are TRBV6-1 and TRBJ1-2; the D gene is possibly TRBD1 (5 bases). Trimming shortened V by 2 bases and J by 6 bases, and 16 bases separated the two germline ends. This CDR3 spans 15 amino acids. From germline, CDR1 is MNHNS and CDR2 SASEGT. The CDR3 region is CASSETPGWGHGYTF. The CDR3 nucleotides are TGTGCCAGCAGTGAAACGCCGGGATGGGGACATGGCTACACCTTC.

The chain combines TRBV4-1 with TRBJ1-2; 8 positions agree with TRBD1. The CDR3 is 22 amino acids. Germline loops: CDR1 MGHRA, CDR2 YSYEKL. Trimming cost V 3 bases and J 2 bases; bases outside gene matches: 26. Here the CDR3 DNA reads TGCGCCAGCAGCCAGCCGAGGCGGTGGGCAGGGGGCGTGTTTGGAGAAAACTATGGCTACACCTTC. Translating it yields CASSQPRRWAGGVFGENYGYTF.

V gene TRBV19 combines with J gene TRBJ2-7, with 9 bases fitting TRBD1. Trimming took 9 bases from V and 2 from J; bases not matched to a gene: 11. The CDR3 runs to 15 residues. Germline lookup yields CDR1 LNHDA and CDR2 SQIVND (reference sequence). The CDR3 coding sequence is TGTGCCAGCAGAGCGGGACAGGGTAGAACCTACGAGCAGTACTTC. Translated: CASRAGQGRTYEQYF.

This clone was seen more than once but under ten times. CDR3 region: CASSQGQRASTDTQYF. As DNA, the CDR3 is TGTGCCAGCAGCCAAGGACAACGGGCGAGCACAGATACGCAGTATTTT. The J gene is TRBJ2-3, the V gene TRBV14; D not certain. Germline V gene lookup returns CDR1 SGHDN and CDR2 FVKESK. The CDR3 is 16 residues long. V lost 1 base and J lost 0, with 11 bases in between.

The rearrangement joins TRBV7-8 to TRBJ2-7; TRBD2 is a possible D gene (7 bases). The germline V gene encodes CDR1 SGHVS and CDR2 FQNEAQ. With 5 bases removed from V and 2 bases from J, the gap between germline ends came to 19 bases. The CDR3 covers 16 residues. The CDR3 reads CASSPRFGGAAYEQYF. The CDR3, as DNA: TGTGCCAGCAGCCCCCGGTTTGGGGGGGCGGCCTACGAGCAGTACTTC.

The CDR3 sequence: CASSTGGTEAFF. As DNA, the CDR3 is TGTGCCAGCAGCACAGGGGGCACTGAAGCTTTCTTT. The chain uses TRBV7-2 and TRBJ1-1; the match to TRBD1 covers 8 bases. The CDR3 is made up of 12 amino acids. Looked up from germline, CDR1 is SGHTA and CDR2 is FQGNSA. The V gene end was trimmed by 5 bases and the J gene end by 4 bases; junction bases not matched to a gene: 0.

The chain is built from TRBV6-1 and TRBJ1-4; 8 bases line up with TRBD1. Losses at the gene ends were 1 base for V and 5 bases for J; bases not matched to a gene: 6. Germline CDR1 is MNHNS and CDR2 is SASEGT. CDR3 length equals 16 residues. This CDR3 reads CASSEDYRDRNEKLFF. Written as DNA, the CDR3 is TGTGCCAGCAGTGAAGACTACCGGGACAGGAATGAAAAACTGTTTTTT.

The chain links TRBV7-9 to TRBJ2-2; the D call may be TRBD1 or TRBD2 (7 bases each). This CDR3 is 19 amino acids long. The V gene lost 4 bases and the J gene lost 5 bases, with 26 bases spanning the gap. Germline CDR1 SEHNR, CDR2 FQNEAQ (reference sequence). CDR3 amino acids: CASSSYTPTGRGNTGELFF. CDR3 DNA: TGTGCCAGCAGCTCCTATACCCCGACAGGGAGGGGAAATACCGGGGAGCTGTTTTTT.

The rearrangement joins TRBV4-2 to TRBJ2-3; TRBD2 matches 10 bases. The CDR3 runs to 18 residues. V lost 0 bases to trimming and J lost 1 base; unmatched junction nucleotides: 7. The germline gives CDR1 LGHNA, CDR2 YNFKEQ. CDR3 protein: CASSQDRLAGVGTDTQYF. In DNA, the CDR3 is TGTGCCAGCAGCCAAGATCGCCTAGCGGGGGTTGGCACAGATACGCAGTATTTT.

This sequence joins TRBV11-3 and TRBJ2-7; D remains unclear. With 5 bases removed from V and 6 bases from J, the gap between germline ends came to 11 bases. CDR3 length equals 12 residues. Germline lookup yields CDR1 SGHNT and CDR2 YENEEA. CDR3 in amino acids: CASSLGPIEQYF. DNA for the CDR3: TGTGCCAGCAGCCTAGGCCCTATCGAGCAGTACTTC.

The chain uses TRBV21-1 and TRBJ2-5; the DNA was not compared with TRBD1, the D call given in the table. TRBV21-1 is flagged as a pseudogene. The CDR3 runs 13 residues. CDR3 nucleotide sequence: TGTGCCAGCACCGGACAGGGGCGAGAGACCCAGTACTTC. It yields the protein CASTGQGRETQYF.

This chain connects TRBV29-1 to TRBJ2-1, with D hard to call. Trimming left V 0 bases short and J 3 bases short, with 9 bases between. Looked up from germline, CDR1 is SQVTM and CDR2 is ANQGSEA. The CDR3 extends over 14 amino acids. CDR3 in amino acids: CSVEEGNYYNEQFF. DNA of the CDR3: TGCAGCGTTGAAGAGGGCAACTACTACAATGAGCAGTTCTTC.

The chain recombines TRBV19 with TRBJ1-1; D is unclear. Trimming removed 4 bases from V and 5 bases from J, with 17 bases in between. CDR1 is LNHDA and CDR2 is SQIVND in the germline V gene (reference sequence). CDR3 size: 15 residues. CDR3 nucleotides: TGTGCCAGTAGTAGGCCGGGCTACCCGAAGACTGAAGCTTTCTTT. Amino acids: CASSRPGYPKTEAFF.

This chain joins TRBV27 and TRBJ2-1; D call uncertain. The CDR3 length is 14 residues. The V and J ends lost 8 bases and 4 bases respectively, with 15 bases between them. CDR1 MNHEY and CDR2 SMNVEV come from the germline V gene (reference sequence). CDR3 protein: CASGIPGRYNEQFF. The CDR3 region has the DNA TGTGCCAGCGGAATCCCCGGTCGGTACAATGAGCAGTTCTTC.

Details on this clone: The germline gene is not matched at one end of the junction; a read error may be the cause. The chain is built from TRBV5-4 and TRBJ2-7; D uncertain. The CDR3 is 13 residues long. CDR1 and CDR2 from the germline V gene are SGHNT and YYREEE (reference sequence). The DNA for the CDR3 is TGTGCCAGCAGGTTGGATTGGGACTACGAGCAGTACTTC. Translated: CASRLDWDYEQYF.

The chain has TRBV7-3 and TRBJ2-2, with 8 bases that match TRBD1. Germline-derived CDR1 and CDR2 are SGHTA and FQGTGA. Unmatched junction bases numbered 14, after V lost 5 bases and J lost 3 bases. The CDR3 has 18 residues. DNA for the CDR3: TGTGCCAGCAGCCCCCGGACAGGGAGGACAACGGACACCGGGGAGCTGTTTTTT. It translates to CASSPRTGRTTDTGELFF.

This clone has only one observation. CDR3 protein: CASSPGTDGNTIYF. The CDR3 nucleotides read TGCGCCAGCAGCCCCGGGACAGACGGAAACACCATATATTTT. The chain has TRBV5-1 and TRBJ1-3, with TRBD1 identical over 7 bases. Trimming took 4 bases from V and 4 from J; bases not matched to a gene: 5. The CDR3 runs to 14 residues. Germline CDR1 and CDR2: SGHRS and YFSETQ. The full variable domain, its missing parts supplied by reference TRBV5-1 and TRBJ1-3, is KAGVTQTPRYLIKTRGQQVTLSCSPISGHRSVSWYQQTPGQGLQFLFEYFSETQRNKGNFPGRFSGRQFSNSRSEMNVSTLELGDSALYLCASSPGTDGNTIYFGEGSWLTVV.

The chain recombines TRBV5-1 with TRBJ1-1; D is uncertain. The CDR3 sequence is 15 residues long. With 0 bases removed from V and 3 bases from J, the gap between germline ends came to 12 bases. CDR1 is SGHRS, CDR2 YFSETQ, per germline. The CDR3 DNA is TGCGCCAGCAGCTTGGGCTCCGGCCGTGACACTGAAGCTTTCTTT. Protein product: CASSLGSGRDTEAFF.

The chain is built from TRBV19 and TRBJ2-5; TRBD1 agrees at 9 bases. Per the germline V gene, CDR1 is LNHDA and CDR2 is SQIVND (reference sequence). This CDR3 contains 15 residues. Unmatched junction bases numbered 4, after V lost 4 bases and J lost 1 base. CDR3 coding DNA: TGTGCCAGTAGTACGACAGGGGGGGGCCAAGAGACCCAGTACTTC. It yields the protein CASSTTGGGQETQYF.

V and J are TRBV18 and TRBJ1-1; 7 bases fit TRBD1. J gave up 0 bases and V 1 base, and 5 bases lay outside the gene matches. The CDR3 has 16 amino acids. Germline assignment: CDR1 KGHSH and CDR2 LQKENI. The CDR3 spells CASSPRDRPLNTEAFF. CDR3 nucleotide sequence: TGTGCCAGCTCACCACGGGACAGACCCTTGAACACTGAAGCTTTCTTT.

Only one count was recorded for this clone. The rearrangement links TRBV6-1 to TRBJ2-1; D is unclear. V was clipped by 2 bases and J by 8 bases, with 19 bases between them. The CDR3 totals 16 residues. Germline V gives CDR1 MNHNS, CDR2 SASEGT. This chain's CDR3 is CASSEMLGFQYYEQFF. CDR3 bases: TGTGCCAGCAGTGAAATGTTAGGATTCCAATATTATGAGCAGTTCTTC.

The chain uses TRBV19 and TRBJ2-1, with D perhaps TRBD1 (6 bases). V dropped 7 bases and J dropped 5 bases, with 15 bases sitting between them. Germline V CDR1 and CDR2: LNHDA, SQIVND (reference sequence). The CDR3 spans 14 residues. The CDR3 DNA follows: TGTGCCAGTAATACCCTGGACAGAAACAATGAGCAGTTCTTC. It specifies CASNTLDRNNEQFF. The whole variable domain, filled in from reference TRBV19 and TRBJ2-1, reads DGGITQSPKYLFRKEGQNVTLSCEQNLNHDAMYWYRQDPGQGLRLIYYSQIVNDFQKGDIAEGYSVSREKKESFPLTVTSAQKNPTAFYLCASNTLDRNNEQFFGPGTRLTVL.